This T cell receptor (beta chain) derives from a study of identical twins. Overall study findings and caveats: Abundant beta clonotypes from cord blood had fewer insertions, unlike memory repertoires, which showed none. Models came in too low on out-of-frame TCR alpha sharing in monozygotic twins. Invariant T cells like MAIT and iNKT could partly confound the zero-insertion analyses.

It was template switching that added a universal primer site, and there were unique molecular identifiers on the cDNA. TCRdb redid the calling of the 5' RACE reads with MiXCR, one entry per CDR3 protein. The profile shows 200,000 to 300,000 distinct CDR3 sequences, 10% of them singletons. The CDR3 is 13 residues long. Trimming stripped 2 bases from V and 1 base from J, with 6 bases between. As for this clonotype: Its antigen is not identified.

The origin of this receptor is a man aged 50 to 60 in good health. The V gene is TRBV12-3 or TRBV12-4, the J gene TRBJ2-7, with no clear D. Sequencing input: memory T cells sorted from blood. CDR3 bases: TGTGCCAGCAGTTTATACGGGTCCTACGAGCAGTACTTC. Encoded protein: CASSLYGSYEQYF.